This section outlines one T cell receptor (beta chain) sequence together with its context. Assay: immunoSEQ multiplex PCR; the TCRdb copy retains only in-frame clones and omits some. Here the sample spans 250,000 to 300,000 clones, about nine tenths being singletons. V gave up 5 bases and J gave up 3 bases, with 11 bases separating them. Germline V gene lookup returns CDR1 SGHDT and CDR2 YYEEEE. The CDR3 spans 13 residues. The data are from a study of blood T cell repertoires in COVID-19. The receptor comes from a woman aged 25 to 39 with COVID-19, enrolled during active disease. The chain couples TRBV5-6 to TRBJ1-2; weak D call: TRBD1 (5 bases). The material sequenced was peripheral blood. The CDR3 sequence: CASSPQGDYGYTF. DNA of the CDR3: TGTGCCAGCAGTCCGCAGGGTGACTATGGCTACACCTTC.